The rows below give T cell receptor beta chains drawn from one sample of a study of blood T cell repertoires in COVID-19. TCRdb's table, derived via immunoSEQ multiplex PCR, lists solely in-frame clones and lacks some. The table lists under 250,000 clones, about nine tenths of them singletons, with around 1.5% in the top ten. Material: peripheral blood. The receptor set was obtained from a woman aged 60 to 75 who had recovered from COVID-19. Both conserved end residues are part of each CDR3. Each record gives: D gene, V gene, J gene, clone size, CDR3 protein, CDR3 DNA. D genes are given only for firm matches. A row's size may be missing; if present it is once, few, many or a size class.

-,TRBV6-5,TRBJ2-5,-,CASSPYQETQYF,TGTGCCAGCAGTCCGTACCAAGAGACCCAGTACTTC
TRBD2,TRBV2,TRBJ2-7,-,CASSLRLAGDREQYF,TGTGCCAGCAGCCTCCGACTAGCGGGGGACCGCGAGCAGTACTTC
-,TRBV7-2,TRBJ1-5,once,CASSLGSVVSNQPQHF,TGTGCCAGCAGCTTAGGTAGCGTCGTTTCCAATCAGCCCCAGCATTTT
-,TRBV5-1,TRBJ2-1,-,CASSFSGETRYNEQFF,TGCGCCAGCAGCTTTTCTGGGGAGACCCGCTACAATGAGCAGTTCTTC
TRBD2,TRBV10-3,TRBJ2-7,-,CATHGGAIDEQYF,TGTGCCACCCACGGGGGGGCTATCGACGAGCAGTACTTC
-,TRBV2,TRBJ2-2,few,CASSVSYTGELFF,TGTGCCAGCAGTGTCAGTTACACCGGGGAGCTGTTTTTT
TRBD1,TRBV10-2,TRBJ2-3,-,CASRRGTGGPDTQYF,TGCGCCAGCCGGAGGGGGACAGGGGGCCCAGATACGCAGTATTTT
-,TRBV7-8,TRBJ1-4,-,CASSVTGPPQDEKLFF,TGTGCCAGCAGCGTTACAGGGCCCCCCCAGGATGAAAAACTGTTTTTT
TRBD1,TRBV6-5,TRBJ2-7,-,CASSWRQGDGYEQYF,TGTGCCAGCAGTTGGCGACAGGGGGATGGCTACGAGCAGTACTTC
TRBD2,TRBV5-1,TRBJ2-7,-,CASSLVISGTYEQYF,TGCGCCAGCAGCTTGGTTATTAGCGGGACCTACGAGCAGTACTTC
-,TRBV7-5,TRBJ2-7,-,CARSSTTGRPSYEQYF,TGTGCCAGAAGCTCGACGACAGGGAGGCCTTCCTACGAGCAGTACTTC
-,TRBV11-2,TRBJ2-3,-,CASRPLRQYSTQYF,TGTGCCAGCAGACCCCTTCGACAGTATTCTACGCAGTATTTT
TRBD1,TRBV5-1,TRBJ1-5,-,CASSLDGGGGQPQHF,TGCGCCAGCAGCTTGGATGGAGGGGGCGGTCAGCCCCAGCATTTT
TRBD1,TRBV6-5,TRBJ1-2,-,CASSNPGTVENGYTF,TGTGCCAGCAGCAACCCCGGGACAGTGGAAAATGGCTACACCTTC
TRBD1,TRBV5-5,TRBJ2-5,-,CASSLTGVQETQYF,TGTGCCAGCAGCCTAACAGGGGTCCAAGAGACCCAGTACTTC
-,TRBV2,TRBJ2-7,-,CASSWAGKDREQYF,TGTGCCAGCAGTTGGGCAGGGAAGGACCGCGAGCAGTACTTC
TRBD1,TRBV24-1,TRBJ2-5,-,CATSDPGQGGETQYF,TGTGCCACCAGTGATCCGGGACAGGGAGGGGAGACCCAGTACTTC
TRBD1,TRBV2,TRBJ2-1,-,CASSGRDRFEQFF,TGTGCCAGCAGCGGCCGGGACAGGTTTGAGCAGTTCTTC
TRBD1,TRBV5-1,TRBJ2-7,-,CASSLIGTGGGEQYF,TGCGCCAGCAGCTTGATAGGGACAGGGGGCGGCGAGCAGTACTTC
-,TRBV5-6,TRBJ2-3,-,CASSLDNTGPTDTQYF,TGTGCCAGCAGCTTGGATAATACAGGACCCACAGATACGCAGTATTTT
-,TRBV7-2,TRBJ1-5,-,CASTMGAYQPQHF,TGTGCCAGCACTATGGGGGCGTATCAGCCCCAGCATTTT
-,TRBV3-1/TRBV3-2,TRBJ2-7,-,CASSQVRRGEQYF,TGTGCCAGCAGCCAAGTGCGTCGGGGCGAGCAGTACTTC
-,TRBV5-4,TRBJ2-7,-,CASSPTPAEDEQYF,TGTGCCAGCAGCCCCACCCCCGCGGAGGACGAGCAGTACTTC
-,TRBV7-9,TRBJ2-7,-,CASSPADYEQYF,TGTGCCAGCAGCCCCGCGGATTACGAGCAGTACTTC
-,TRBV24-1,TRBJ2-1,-,CATSDRLQVASYNEQFF,TGTGCCACCAGTGACCGCCTACAGGTTGCCTCCTACAATGAGCAGTTCTTC
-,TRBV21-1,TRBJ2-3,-,CASSKEPDSLTDTQYF,TGTGCCAGCAGCAAAGAACCGGACAGCCTCACAGATACGCAGTATTTT
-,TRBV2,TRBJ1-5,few,CASKGLGNQPQHF,TGTGCCAGCAAGGGGTTAGGCAATCAGCCCCAGCATTTT
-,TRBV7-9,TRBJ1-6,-,CASSLRGSNSPLHF,TGTGCCAGCAGCCTCAGGGGTAGTAATTCACCCCTCCACTTT
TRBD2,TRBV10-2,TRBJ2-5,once,CASSDRASGNQETQYF,TGCGCCAGCAGTGATAGGGCTAGCGGGAATCAAGAGACCCAGTACTTC
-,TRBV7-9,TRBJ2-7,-,CASSPLAGSYEQYF,TGTGCCAGCAGCCCTCTCGCCGGCTCCTACGAGCAGTACTTC
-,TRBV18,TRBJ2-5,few,CASSPSGGMETQYF,TGTGCCAGCTCACCATCCGGCGGGATGGAGACCCAGTACTTC
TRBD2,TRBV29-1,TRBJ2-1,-,CSVNGGGGGPEQFF,TGCAGCGTAAATGGGGGCGGGGGGGGACCAGAGCAGTTCTTC
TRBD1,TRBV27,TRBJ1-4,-,CASRGTGLGEKLFF,TGTGCCAGCAGGGGGACAGGGCTTGGAGAAAAACTGTTTTTT
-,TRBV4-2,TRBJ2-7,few,CASSQERQFSYEQYF,TGTGCCAGCAGCCAAGAAAGACAGTTCTCCTACGAGCAGTACTTC
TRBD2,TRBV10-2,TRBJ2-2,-,CASSETIVAGVVGELFF,TGCGCCAGCAGTGAGACGATCGTAGCGGGGGTGGTCGGGGAGCTGTTTTTT
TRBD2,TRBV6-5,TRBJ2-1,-,CASSLKGGVGNEQFF,TGTGCCAGCAGTTTGAAGGGAGGGGTAGGCAATGAGCAGTTCTTC